Listed below are T cell receptor beta chains from one sample, sequenced in a study of blood T cell repertoires in COVID-19. TCRdb's table, derived via immunoSEQ multiplex PCR, lists solely in-frame clones and lacks some. The data contain 300,000 to 400,000 clones, approximately 86% of them singletons. Sequenced sample: peripheral blood. All receptors derive from a man aged 25 to 40 with COVID-19, enrolled during active disease. Each CDR3 is given with its conserved first and last residue. The D gene is left open where the match is weak. Size tells how often a clone was seen (once, few, many) or the class of an expanded clone, and some rows leave it out.

>NA|NA|TRBJ1-1|TRBV7-3
CASSLGTVNTEAFF
TGTGCCAGCAGCTTGGGGACTGTGAACACTGAAGCTTTCTTT
>NA|TRBD2|TRBJ2-7|TRBV3-1/TRBV3-2
CASSQERRLAVFEQYF
TGTGCCAGCAGCCAAGAAAGGAGACTAGCGGTATTCGAGCAGTACTTC
>NA|TRBD1|TRBJ2-3|TRBV28
CASSEGGAADTQYF
TGTGCCAGCAGTGAAGGGGGCGCGGCGGATACGCAGTATTTT
>NA|NA|TRBJ1-6|TRBV7-9
CASSYWTDNSPLHF
TGTGCCAGCAGCTACTGGACAGACAATTCACCCCTCCACTTT
>NA|NA|TRBJ1-1|TRBV5-1
CASGGGAGENTEAFF
TGCGCCAGTGGGGGGGGCGCGGGCGAGAACACTGAAGCTTTCTTT
>NA|TRBD1|TRBJ2-3|TRBV19
CASSSRDSTPDTQYF
TGTGCCAGTAGTTCCCGGGACAGCACCCCGGATACGCAGTATTTT
>NA|NA|TRBJ1-2|TRBV30
CAWSGQNNYGYTF
TGTGCCTGGAGTGGACAGAATAACTATGGCTACACCTTC
>NA|NA|TRBJ2-5|TRBV4-3
CASSQEARPQETQYF
TGCGCCAGCAGCCAAGAAGCTCGTCCTCAAGAGACCCAGTACTTC
>NA|NA|TRBJ2-7|TRBV7-2
CASSLSGYYEQYF
TGTGCCAGCAGCTTAAGCGGATACTACGAGCAGTACTTC
>NA|TRBD1|TRBJ2-2|TRBV5-1
CASSPTGQGTGELFF
TGCGCCAGCAGCCCCACTGGACAGGGCACCGGGGAGCTGTTTTTT
>NA|TRBD1|TRBJ1-2|TRBV6-6
CASSRQGGLVNYGYTF
TGTGCCAGCAGTCGACAGGGTGGTTTGGTGAACTATGGCTACACCTTC
>NA|NA|TRBJ2-3|TRBV6-5
CASSPRPVPDTQYF
TGTGCCAGCAGTCCCCGTCCGGTCCCAGATACGCAGTATTTT
>NA|TRBD1|TRBJ1-4|TRBV7-2
CASSLEAGQGQAGKLFF
TGTGCCAGCAGCTTAGAGGCGGGACAGGGACAGGCGGGAAAACTGTTTTTT
>NA|NA|TRBJ1-6|TRBV3-1/TRBV3-2
CASTTYQGNGSPLHF
TGTGCCAGCACCACATACCAGGGAAATGGTTCACCCCTCCACTTT
>NA|NA|TRBJ1-3|TRBV7-9
CASTDEGLFSGNTIYF
TGTGCCAGCACCGATGAGGGACTTTTCTCTGGAAACACCATATATTTT
>NA|NA|TRBJ2-2|TRBV19
CASISKRTGELFF
TGTGCCAGTATCTCCAAGAGGACCGGGGAGCTGTTTTTT
>NA|NA|TRBJ1-2|TRBV19
CASSGRGMDYGYTF
TGTGCCAGTAGTGGCCGGGGAATGGACTATGGCTACACCTTC
>NA|TRBD2|TRBJ2-3|TRBV4-3
CASSHDVAGGTDTQYF
TGCGCCAGCAGCCACGATGTAGCGGGGGGCACAGATACGCAGTATTTT
>NA|TRBD2|TRBJ2-1|TRBV19
CASSTGTSSLDEQFF
TGTGCCAGTAGTACCGGGACTAGCAGTCTGGATGAGCAGTTCTTC
>NA|TRBD1|TRBJ2-1|TRBV2
CASSAPQDRGHYNEQFF
TGTGCCAGCAGCGCACCCCAAGACAGGGGGCATTACAATGAGCAGTTCTTC
>NA|TRBD1|TRBJ2-6|TRBV5-1
CASSIEQGAASGANVLTF
TGCGCCAGCAGCATAGAGCAGGGGGCCGCCTCTGGGGCCAACGTCCTGACTTTC
>NA|TRBD1|TRBJ1-6|TRBV18
CASSPNRQGDNSPLHF
TGTGCCAGCTCACCGAACCGACAGGGGGATAATTCACCCCTCCACTTT
>NA|NA|TRBJ2-5|TRBV18
CASSEGLTETQYF
TGTGCCAGCTCAGAGGGCCTTACTGAGACCCAGTACTTC
>NA|NA|TRBJ2-7|TRBV18
CASSPPSLAGRSHF
TGTGCCAGCTCACCACCTTCATTGGCGGGCAGGTCGCACTTC
>once|TRBD2|TRBJ2-7|TRBV28
CASASLAGTDEQYF
TGCGCCAGCGCCTCACTAGCGGGTACTGACGAGCAGTACTTC
>NA|NA|TRBJ2-7|TRBV4-3
CASSQARAYEQYF
TGCGCCAGCAGCCAAGCCCGGGCCTACGAGCAGTACTTC
>NA|TRBD2|TRBJ2-2|TRBV11-1
CASSFGLAGVIGELFF
TGTGCCAGCAGCTTCGGACTAGCGGGAGTGATCGGGGAGCTGTTTTTT
>once|NA|TRBJ2-1|TRBV6-2/TRBV6-3
CASSRDIVSYNEQFF
TGTGCCAGCAGTCGAGATATAGTCTCCTACAATGAGCAGTTCTTC
>NA|TRBD2|TRBJ2-7|TRBV7-2
CASSTRAGAYEQYF
TGTGCCAGCAGCACACGTGCGGGGGCCTACGAGCAGTACTTC
>NA|NA|TRBJ2-2|TRBV3-1/TRBV3-2
CASSLGTLNTGELFF
TGTGCCAGCAGCCTCGGGACTCTGAACACCGGGGAGCTGTTTTTT
>NA|NA|TRBJ2-7|TRBV6-5
CASSYSEADGYEQYF
TGTGCCAGCAGTTACTCGGAGGCAGACGGTTACGAGCAGTACTTC
>NA|TRBD2|TRBJ2-5|TRBV7-2
CASRLSGTKETQYF
TGTGCCAGCAGACTATCCGGGACTAAAGAGACCCAGTACTTC
>NA|TRBD1|TRBJ1-2|TRBV12-3/TRBV12-4
CASSLDRGYGYTF
TGTGCCAGCAGTCTAGACAGGGGCTATGGCTACACCTTC
>NA|TRBD1|TRBJ1-2|TRBV4-2
CASSQVSRGQGTFLNYGYTF
TGTGCCAGCAGCCAAGTGTCCCGGGGACAGGGGACCTTTCTTAACTATGGCTACACCTTC
>NA|TRBD1|TRBJ1-6|TRBV27
CASRRTGGYGSPLHF
TGTGCCAGCAGACGAACAGGGGGCTATGGTTCACCCCTCCACTTT
>few|TRBD1|TRBJ1-6|TRBV6-5
CASTLGQGMNSPLHF
TGTGCCAGCACTTTGGGACAGGGGATGAATTCACCCCTCCACTTT
>NA|TRBD2|TRBJ2-1|TRBV4-1
CASSRGLAGAYNEQFF
TGCGCCAGCAGCCGCGGACTAGCGGGAGCCTACAATGAGCAGTTCTTC
>NA|NA|TRBJ1-5|TRBV6-2/TRBV6-3
CASSSGTETQPQHF
TGTGCCAGCAGCTCAGGGACTGAAACTCAGCCCCAGCATTTT
>NA|NA|TRBJ1-2|TRBV7-8
CASSLGTAYGYTF
TGTGCCAGCAGCTTAGGGACAGCCTATGGCTACACCTTC
>NA|NA|TRBJ2-2|TRBV27
CASSLSHPNTGELFF
TGTGCCAGCAGTTTATCACACCCGAACACCGGGGAGCTGTTTTTT
>NA|TRBD2|TRBJ2-1|TRBV28
CASSSGTSGSGEQFF
TGTGCCAGCAGTTCCGGGACTAGCGGGAGTGGGGAGCAGTTCTTC
>NA|NA|TRBJ2-2|TRBV3-1/TRBV3-2
CASSSAARYSGELFF
TGTGCCAGCAGCTCAGCGGCTCGGTACTCCGGGGAGCTGTTTTTT
>NA|TRBD1|TRBJ1-1|TRBV2
CASNRDRGGTEAFF
TGTGCCAGCAACCGGGACAGGGGTGGCACTGAAGCTTTCTTT
>NA|NA|TRBJ2-1|TRBV4-1
CASSLEVNEQFF
TGCGCCAGCAGCCTGGAGGTCAATGAGCAGTTCTTC
>NA|TRBD1|TRBJ1-1|TRBV18
CASSRQLQGGNTEAFF
TGTGCCAGCTCACGCCAACTACAGGGGGGGAACACTGAAGCTTTCTTT
>NA|NA|TRBJ2-5|TRBV5-4
CASSLFQGEETQYF
TGTGCCAGCAGCTTGTTTCAGGGTGAAGAGACCCAGTACTTC